Listed below are T cell receptor beta chains from one sample, sequenced in a study of cytomegalovirus exposure and HLA in healthy donors. Assay used: immunoSEQ multiplex PCR; TCRdb lists only in-frame clones, some missing. Seen here are about 110,000 clones, around three quarters observed once, and the top ten hold 1% to 1.5%. The sample was PBMCs. The receptors derive from a woman younger than 45 in good health and CMV-seronegative. Each CDR3 is given with its conserved first and last residue. The D gene is left open where the match is weak. Rows give clone size only sometimes, using once, few, many, or a class for an expanded clone.

TRBV30	-	-	13	TRBJ1-2	CAWSDGQTYGYTF	TGTGCCTGGAGTGATGGACAGACTTATGGCTACACCTTC
TRBV29-1	-	-	12	TRBJ1-1	CSAGDYGAEAFF	TGCAGCGCTGGGGACTACGGGGCTGAAGCTTTCTTT
TRBV9	-	-	15	TRBJ1-4	CASSLEGSTNEKLFF	TGTGCCAGCAGCTTAGAGGGGTCTACTAATGAAAAACTGTTTTTT
TRBV29-1	TRBD1	-	13	TRBJ2-5	CSAVRQGGETQYF	TGCAGCGCCGTGCGACAGGGTGGAGAGACCCAGTACTTC
TRBV11-3	TRBD2	-	17	TRBJ2-1	CASSLGASGRIGDEQFF	TGTGCCAGCAGCTTAGGGGCTAGCGGGAGGATAGGCGATGAGCAGTTCTTC
TRBV29-1	-	-	11	TRBJ2-1	CSVTSYNEQFF	TGCAGCGTGACTAGCTACAATGAGCAGTTCTTC
TRBV7-9	TRBD2	-	16	TRBJ2-3	CASSFWASGGTDTQYF	TGTGCCAGCAGCTTTTGGGCTAGCGGGGGTACAGATACGCAGTATTTT
TRBV7-7	-	-	14	TRBJ2-5	CASSLGAAGETQYF	TGTGCCAGCAGCTTAGGTGCAGCAGGGGAGACCCAGTACTTC
TRBV10-3	TRBD1	-	16	TRBJ2-5	CAISESGTGVEETQYF	TGTGCCATCAGTGAATCCGGGACAGGAGTAGAAGAGACCCAGTACTTC
TRBV28	TRBD1	-	15	TRBJ1-4	CASSHPGTGGEKLFF	TGTGCCAGCAGCCACCCCGGGACAGGGGGCGAAAAACTGTTTTTT
TRBV5-1	-	-	12	TRBJ2-7	CASSLGGVEQYF	TGCGCCAGCAGCTTGGGCGGCGTTGAGCAGTACTTC
TRBV4-1	-	few	14	TRBJ1-4	CASSQRLGGEKLFF	TGCGCCAGCAGCCAAAGGCTCGGGGGAGAAAAACTGTTTTTT
TRBV11-3	TRBD1	-	12	TRBJ2-1	CASSPQGDEQFF	TGTGCCAGCAGCCCCCAGGGGGATGAGCAGTTCTTC
TRBV4-1	TRBD1	-	16	TRBJ2-3	CASSQDRGPSTDTQYF	TGCGCCAGCAGCCAAGACAGGGGGCCTAGCACAGATACGCAGTATTTT
TRBV7-2	-	-	13	TRBJ2-7	CASSEGLFYEQYF	TGTGCCAGCAGCGAGGGACTCTTCTACGAGCAGTACTTC
TRBV20-1	-	-	10	TRBJ2-5	CSATSGAQYF	TGCAGTGCCACCTCGGGGGCCCAGTACTTC
TRBV11-3	-	-	14	TRBJ2-3	CASSFRGSRDTQYF	TGTGCCAGCAGCTTCAGAGGGTCCCGCGATACGCAGTATTTT